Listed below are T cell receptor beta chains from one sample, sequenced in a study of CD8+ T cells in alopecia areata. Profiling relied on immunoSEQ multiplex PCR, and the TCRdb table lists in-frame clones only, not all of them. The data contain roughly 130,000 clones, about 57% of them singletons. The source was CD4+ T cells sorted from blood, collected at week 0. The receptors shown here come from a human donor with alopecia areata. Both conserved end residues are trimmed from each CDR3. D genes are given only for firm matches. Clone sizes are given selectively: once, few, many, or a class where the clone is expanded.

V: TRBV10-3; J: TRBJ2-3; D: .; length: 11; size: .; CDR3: AISNTGPDTQY
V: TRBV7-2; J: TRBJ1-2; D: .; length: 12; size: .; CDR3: ASSLAIGEDGYT
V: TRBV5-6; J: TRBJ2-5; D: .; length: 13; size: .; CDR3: ASSSSSSSGETQY
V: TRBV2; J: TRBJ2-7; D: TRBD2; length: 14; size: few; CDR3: ASSSIAGHSSYEQY
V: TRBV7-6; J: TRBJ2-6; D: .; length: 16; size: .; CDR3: ASSLAADLNSGANVLT
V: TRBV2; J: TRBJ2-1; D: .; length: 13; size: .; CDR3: ASSQRTRGDNEQF
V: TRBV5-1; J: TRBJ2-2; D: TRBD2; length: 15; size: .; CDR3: ASSLGSAGANTGELF
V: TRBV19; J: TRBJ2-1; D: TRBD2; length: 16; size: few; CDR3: ASSTHSSTSGRSNEQF
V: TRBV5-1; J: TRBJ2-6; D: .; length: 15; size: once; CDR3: ASSPGYSNSGANVLT
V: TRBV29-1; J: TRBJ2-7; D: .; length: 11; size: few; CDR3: SVEEGRGLEQY
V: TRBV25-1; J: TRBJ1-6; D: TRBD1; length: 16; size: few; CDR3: ASSGSPYPGQRNSPLH
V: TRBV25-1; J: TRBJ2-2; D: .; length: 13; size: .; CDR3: ASSDSGGRTGELF
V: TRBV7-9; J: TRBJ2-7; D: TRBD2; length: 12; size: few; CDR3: ASGGEASSYEQY
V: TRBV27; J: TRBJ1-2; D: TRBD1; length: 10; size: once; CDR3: ASSTGVGGYT
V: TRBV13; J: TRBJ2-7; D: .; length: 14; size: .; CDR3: ASSLSLGMGINEQY
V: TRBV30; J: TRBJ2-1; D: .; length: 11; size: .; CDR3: AWSRQTYNEQF
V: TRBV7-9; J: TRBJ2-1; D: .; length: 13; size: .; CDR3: ASSLGRGSYNEQF
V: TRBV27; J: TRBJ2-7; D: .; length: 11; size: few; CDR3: ASSFLSSYEQY
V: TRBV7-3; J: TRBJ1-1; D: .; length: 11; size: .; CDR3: ASSSTRDTEAF
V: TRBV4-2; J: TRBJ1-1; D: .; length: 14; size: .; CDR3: ASSQDRSGGNTEAF
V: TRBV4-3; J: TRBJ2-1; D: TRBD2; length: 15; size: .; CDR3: ASSQALRSGAYNEQF
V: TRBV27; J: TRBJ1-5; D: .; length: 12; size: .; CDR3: ASSLHRSNQPQH
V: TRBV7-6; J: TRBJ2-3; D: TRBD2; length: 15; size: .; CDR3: ASSSRLAGGSTDTQY
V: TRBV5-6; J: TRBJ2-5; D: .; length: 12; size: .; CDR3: ASSLGSIKETQY
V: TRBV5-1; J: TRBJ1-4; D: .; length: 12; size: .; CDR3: ASSFQDPREKLF
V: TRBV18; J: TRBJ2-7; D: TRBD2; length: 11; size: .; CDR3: ASSPRSGEAQY
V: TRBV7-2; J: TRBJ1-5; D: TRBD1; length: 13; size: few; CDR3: ASSLDRVRNQPQH
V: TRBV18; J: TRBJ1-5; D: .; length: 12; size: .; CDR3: ASSDGRNNQPQH
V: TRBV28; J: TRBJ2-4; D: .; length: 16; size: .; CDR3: ASSLIAEYGSAKNIQY
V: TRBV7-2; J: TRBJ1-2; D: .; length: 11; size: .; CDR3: ASSKPGFYGYT
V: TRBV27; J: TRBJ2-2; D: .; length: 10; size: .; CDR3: ASSFAPGELF
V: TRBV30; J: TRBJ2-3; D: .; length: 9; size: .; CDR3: AWRTAGTQY
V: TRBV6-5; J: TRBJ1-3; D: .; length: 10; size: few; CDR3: AIRSSGNTIY
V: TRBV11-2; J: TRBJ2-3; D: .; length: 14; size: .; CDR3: ASSLDRGLGTDTQY
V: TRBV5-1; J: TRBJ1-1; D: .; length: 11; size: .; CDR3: ASSSAGNTEAF
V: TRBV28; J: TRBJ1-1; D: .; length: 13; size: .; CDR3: ASTGGSFSITEAF
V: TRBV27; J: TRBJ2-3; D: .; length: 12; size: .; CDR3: ASSFRATTDTQY